These 23 T cell receptor beta chains were sequenced from one sample in a study of blood T cell repertoires in COVID-19. Assay used: immunoSEQ multiplex PCR; TCRdb lists only in-frame clones, some missing. This table holds roughly 10,000 clones, 75% to 90% found once. Sequencing was performed on peripheral blood. The origin of the receptors is a man between 65 and 85 years old with active COVID-19.

The chain combines TRBV5-1 with TRBJ2-2, with TRBD2 matching over 7 bases. Germline V CDR1 and CDR2: SGHRS, YFSETQ. V was clipped by 0 bases and J by 4 bases; unmatched bases: 3. This CDR3 comprises 15 residues. CDR3 protein: CASSLGGGSTGELFF. CDR3 in DNA: TGCGCCAGCAGCTTGGGCGGGGGTTCCACCGGGGAGCTGTTTTTT.

J is TRBJ1-3 and V is TRBV6-6, with D possibly matching TRBD1 (6 bases). V dropped 9 bases and J dropped 3 bases, with 12 bases sitting between them. The CDR3 is 13 amino acids. Germline values: CDR1 MNHNY, CDR2 SVGAGI (reference sequence). The CDR3 spells CASLEGGGNTIYF. The CDR3 nucleotides read TGTGCCAGTTTAGAAGGGGGTGGAAACACCATATATTTT.

The genes are TRBV3-1 (or the pseudogene TRBV3-2) and TRBJ2-7; TRBD1 matches at 10 bases. With V trimmed by 3 bases and J by 0 bases, 11 bases remained unmatched. The CDR3 loop spans 18 amino acids. The germline V gene has CDR1 LGHDT and CDR2 YNNKEL (reference sequence). DNA of the CDR3: TGTGCCAGCAGCCAGGTCCCGGGACAGGGGTCGAGCTCCTACGAGCAGTACTTC. Protein sequence: CASSQVPGQGSSSYEQYF.

The V gene is TRBV5-4, the J gene TRBJ2-3; 14 nucleotides line up with TRBD2. Trimming took 0 bases from V and 0 from J; bases not matched to a gene: 6. The CDR3 is 19 residues long. Germline CDR1 reads SGHNT; CDR2 reads YYREEE (reference sequence). In DNA, the CDR3 is TGTGCCAGCAGCTTGGACCGGACTAGCGGGGGGACCAGCACAGATACGCAGTATTTT. It specifies CASSLDRTSGGTSTDTQYF.

This clone appeared once. The gene calls are TRBV7-2 and TRBJ2-1, with TRBD1 identical over 10 bases. The CDR3 spans 17 residues. Germline values: CDR1 SGHTA, CDR2 FQGNSA. Unmatched junction bases numbered 13, after V lost 5 bases and J lost 6 bases. The CDR3 is CASSPRTGGLLGNEQFF. The DNA for the CDR3 is TGTGCCAGCAGCCCCCGGACAGGGGGGCTGTTGGGCAATGAGCAGTTCTTC.

The chain recombines TRBV6-6 with TRBJ2-1, with D possibly TRBD1 on 5 matching bases. Germline V lookup: CDR1 MNHNY, CDR2 SVGAGI (reference sequence). CDR3 size: 15 residues. V shed 3 bases and J shed 6 bases, with 15 bases lying between them. CDR3 bases: TGTGCCAGCAGTTATATCAGAGGACAACCCAATGAGCAGTTCTTC. It yields the protein CASSYIRGQPNEQFF.

In its sample, this clone was seen once. The CDR3 nucleotides are TGTGCCAGCAGCTTAGCGGCTGCCCCAGGGACGCAGTATTTT. Translated: CASSLAAAPGTQYF. This chain uses TRBV7-2 with TRBJ2-3, with a tentative D call TRBD1 (5 bases). V was cut by 0 bases and J by 9 bases, with 13 bases left in between. Looked up from germline, CDR1 is SGHTA and CDR2 is FQGNSA. The CDR3 totals 14 residues.

The genes are TRBV21-1 and TRBJ2-6; the table's D gene call, TRBD1, was not cross checked with the DNA. TRBV21-1 is noted as a pseudogene. CDR3 length: 22 amino acids. CDR3 bases: TGTGCCAGCAGCAGGAAACCCTGGAGGGACAGGGGACCTTTCTCTGGGGCCAACGTCCTGACTTTC. Translation gives CASSRKPWRDRGPFSGANVLTF.

This chain uses TRBV3-1 (or the pseudogene TRBV3-2) with TRBJ1-5; D ambiguous. The germline gives CDR1 LGHDT, CDR2 YNNKEL (reference sequence). This CDR3 has 13 residues. The germline V and J ends were trimmed by 0 bases and 5 bases, with 5 bases remaining between them. The CDR3 here is CASSQEFDQPQHF. In DNA form, the CDR3 reads TGTGCCAGCAGCCAAGAGTTCGATCAGCCCCAGCATTTT.

A few counts support this clone. This chain links TRBV24-1 with TRBJ2-5; D unresolved. The CDR3 is 13 residues long. V lost 5 bases to trimming and J lost 5 bases, with 11 bases between them. CDR1 is KGHDR, CDR2 SFDVKD, per germline. CDR3 DNA sequence: TGTGCCACCAGTGGGTTAGCCGGGGAGACCCAGTACTTC. Translated: CATSGLAGETQYF.

This clone was picked up a small number of times. J is TRBJ2-7 and V is TRBV18; tentative D call: TRBD1 (5 bases). The CDR3 is 13 residues long. Trimming pared 6 bases from V and 3 bases from J, leaving 12 bases between. The V gene's germline CDR1 is KGHSH and CDR2 LQKENI. CDR3: CASSLDSLYEQYF. CDR3 nucleotide sequence: TGTGCCAGCTCCCTCGACAGCCTCTACGAGCAGTACTTC.

The rearrangement joins TRBV29-1 to TRBJ2-3, with 9 bases fitting TRBD2. Germline assignment: CDR1 SQVTM and CDR2 ANQGSEA. V shed 6 bases, J shed 2 bases, and the junction held 6 bases outside the gene matches. The CDR3 is 14 amino acids. CDR3 sequence (DNA): TGCAGCGTAGAGACTAGCGGACCCACAGATACGCAGTATTTT. Protein product: CSVETSGPTDTQYF.

The rearrangement uses TRBV12-3 or TRBV12-4 and TRBJ1-4; 9 bases are a match to TRBD1. The CDR3 loop spans 13 amino acids. V dropped 5 bases and J dropped 8; count of bases not matched to a gene: 3. The CDR3 sequence is CASSPGQGEKLFF. The CDR3 coding sequence is TGTGCCAGCAGTCCCGGACAGGGGGAAAAACTGTTTTTT.

The chain joins TRBV3-1 (or the pseudogene TRBV3-2) to TRBJ2-1; 15 bases align to TRBD2. Germline assignment: CDR1 LGHDT and CDR2 YNNKEL (reference sequence). CDR3 length equals 19 residues. The J segment lost 6 bases and the V segment lost 5 bases, leaving 14 bases of the junction unmatched. The CDR3 is CASSKSSGLAGGSPNEQFF. The CDR3 DNA follows: TGTGCCAGCAGCAAATCTTCGGGACTAGCGGGGGGATCCCCCAATGAGCAGTTCTTC.

This chain uses TRBV6-5 with TRBJ1-5; D is uncertain. The V gene's germline CDR1 is MNHEY and CDR2 SVGAGI. V lost 2 bases and J lost 6, with 8 bases in between. This CDR3 has 13 amino acids. The CDR3 nucleotides are TGTGCCAGCAGTTACGCGGAGTTTCAGCCCCAGCATTTT. It translates to CASSYAEFQPQHF.

V gene TRBV4-1 combines with J gene TRBJ2-3; the D gene is possibly TRBD1 (5 bases). This CDR3 has 17 residues. Deletions cut 4 bases from V and 3 bases from J, with 20 bases between. The germline CDR1 and CDR2 sequences are MGHRA and YSYEKL. The CDR3 region is CASSRVSGSKGTDTQYF. As DNA, the CDR3 is TGCGCCAGCAGCCGGGTATCGGGCTCTAAGGGGACAGATACGCAGTATTTT.

CDR3 sequence: CASSPTAAPYNEQFF. DNA for the CDR3: TGTGCCAGCAGCCCCACCGCGGCCCCCTACAATGAGCAGTTCTTC. This rearrangement joins TRBV3-1 (or the pseudogene TRBV3-2) to TRBJ2-1; D is uncertain. Trimming pared 4 bases from V and 2 bases from J, leaving 12 bases between. The CDR3 covers 15 residues. Germline assignment: CDR1 LGHDT and CDR2 YNNKEL (reference sequence).

The gene calls are TRBV7-2 and TRBJ2-5; D remains unclear. V lost 5 bases, J lost 3 bases, and 19 bases lay in between. The V gene's germline CDR1 is SGHTA and CDR2 FQGNSA. CDR3 length: 16 amino acids. The CDR3 DNA follows: TGTGCCAGCAGCCCCCCACCCGGTAGCCCTAAAGAGACCCAGTACTTC. This translates into CASSPPPGSPKETQYF.

J is TRBJ2-2 and V is TRBV11-2; D gene uncertain. Per the germline V gene, CDR1 is SGHAT and CDR2 is FQNNGV. The V end was cut by 8 bases, the J end by 0 bases, with 7 bases between. The CDR3 runs 13 residues. In DNA form, the CDR3 reads TGTGCCAGCTCGAGGACGAACACCGGGGAGCTGTTTTTT. Translation gives CASSRTNTGELFF.

The sample holds one count of this clone. An end of the junction does not agree with germline; a read error may underlie this. This chain uses TRBV4-1 with TRBJ2-1, with 7 bases aligning to TRBD2. CDR1 is MGHRA, CDR2 YSYEKL, per germline. The CDR3 runs to 13 residues. The CDR3 nucleotides are TGCGCCAGCAGCCAAGGGGACTACCATGAGCAGTTCTTC. Translated: CASSQGDYHEQFF.

The gene calls are TRBV7-6 and TRBJ2-2; TRBD2 might be the D (5 bases). Germline values: CDR1 SGHVS, CDR2 FNYEAQ. V was trimmed by 5 bases and J by 0 bases, leaving 19 bases between them. This CDR3 comprises 18 residues. DNA of the CDR3: TGTGCCAGCAGCCCCCGTGGAGGAGCCGGAACGAACACCGGGGAGCTGTTTTTT. Residues: CASSPRGGAGTNTGELFF.

The V call is TRBV5-1, the J call TRBJ2-3, with D unresolved. Trimming took off 4 bases at V and 1 base at J, with 10 bases between the two ends. CDR3 length equals 14 residues. Looked up from germline, CDR1 is SGHRS and CDR2 is YFSETQ. CDR3 loop: CASSQRLRTDTQYF. The CDR3 bases are TGCGCCAGCAGCCAGAGGTTACGCACAGATACGCAGTATTTT.

Worth noting for this clone: The DNA is left out, because the CDR3 cannot be placed on it with certainty; the CDR3 is given as TCRdb lists it. The gene calls are TRBV6-5 and TRBJ2-4; the tabulated D call, TRBD2, remains unverified against the DNA. Germline loops: CDR1 MNHEY, CDR2 SVGAGI. The CDR3 comprises 13 residues, both ends counted. CDR3 loop: CASSTSGRNIQYF.